This passage covers 6 T cell receptor beta chains from one sample sequenced in a study of T cell repertoires in cytomegalovirus infection (dated by TCRdb to between 2018 and 2021). Instrument used: Illumina HiSeq 1500. TCRdb trimmed the raw reads at Q25, called clones with MiXCR and kept productive beta chains. Entries that share a CDR3 protein sequence are merged under the most common genes and DNA. The sample data list around 180,000 distinct CDR3 sequences, and roughly 28% of these were observed just once. 30% to 35% of the sample is in the top ten clones. Specimen: PBMCs. The receptors were gathered from a human donor in good health (CMV status not recorded). Some clones in this sample may be carry-over from other donors' samples.

This clonotype was picked up a small number of times. CDR3 sequence: CASSATRDRMEEQYF. The CDR3 DNA sequence: TGTGCCAGCAGCGCAACCCGGGACAGAATGGAAGAGCAGTACTTC. The chain is built from TRBV7-2 and TRBJ2-7; 7 bases line up with TRBD1. Germline V gene lookup returns CDR1 SGHTA and CDR2 FQGNSA. The CDR3 is 15 residues long. With V trimmed by 5 bases and J by 7 bases, 14 bases remained unmatched.

The chain is built from TRBV6-6 and TRBJ2-5, with D perhaps TRBD2 (7 bases). The germline V and J ends were trimmed by 7 bases and 3 bases, with 18 bases remaining between them. This CDR3 has 15 residues. CDR1 is MNHNY and CDR2 is SVGAGI in the germline V gene (reference sequence). CDR3 DNA sequence: TGTGCCAGCACCGGAGGGGGGGCAGGGGAAGAGACCCAGTACTTC. This gives the protein CASTGGGAGEETQYF.

This clonotype came up a few times. The rearrangement uses TRBV15 and TRBJ2-3; D might be TRBD2 (5 bases). Germline CDR1 is LNHNV and CDR2 is YYDKDF (reference sequence). The CDR3 runs to 13 residues. V dropped 0 bases and J dropped 6 bases, with 7 bases sitting between them. Here the CDR3 reads CATSRDPGDTQYF. CDR3 DNA sequence: TGTGCCACCAGCAGAGATCCGGGGGATACGCAGTATTTT. The full variable domain, with the rest looked up from reference TRBV15 and TRBJ2-3, is DAMVIQNPRYQVTQFGKPVTLSCSQTLNHNVMYWYQQKSSQAPKLLFHYYDKDFNNEADTPDNFQSRRPNTSFCFLDIRSPGLGDTAMYLCATSRDPGDTQYFGPGTRLTVL.

V is TRBV12-3 or TRBV12-4 and J is TRBJ2-1; TRBD1 matches at 12 bases. With V trimmed by 4 bases and J by 8 bases, 6 bases remained unmatched. This CDR3 spans 15 amino acids. The CDR3: CASSYRDRGRDEQFF. The DNA for the CDR3 is TGTGCCAGCAGTTACCGGGACAGGGGGCGAGATGAGCAGTTCTTC.

This chain uses TRBV7-2 with TRBJ2-7; 10 nucleotides align to TRBD2. Germline V CDR1 and CDR2: SGHTA, FQGNSA. The CDR3 is 15 residues long. V was pared by 2 bases and J by 7 bases, with 8 bases of the junction left unmatched. CDR3 coding DNA: TGTGCCAGCAGCTTACTCCTAGCGGGGGCCCGGGAGCAGTACTTC. This encodes CASSLLLAGAREQYF.

The chain's CDR3 is CASSIDGGEQYF. The CDR3 DNA reads TGTGCCAGTAGTATAGATGGAGGGGAGCAGTACTTC. The chain combines TRBV19 with TRBJ2-7; D may be TRBD2 (6 bases). Germline values: CDR1 LNHDA, CDR2 SQIVND (reference sequence). This CDR3 contains 12 residues. Trimming removed 0 bases at V and 7 bases at J, with 7 bases between.